This T cell receptor beta chain was captured in a study of a mutant IDH1 vaccine in newly diagnosed glioma. Note on this clone: Its specificity is unknown.

The CDR3 covers 13 residues. Germline-derived CDR1 and CDR2 are GTSNPN and SVGIG (reference sequence). Trimming removed 5 bases at V and 0 bases at J, with 9 bases between. TCRdb keeps only in-frame clones here, not all; method: immunoSEQ multiplex PCR. The profile shows roughly 130,000 clones, roughly 77% of them singletons. Time point defined: week 11, during vaccination. Topical imiquimod was applied with each vaccine dose, which held 300 ug of mutant IDH1 20-mer peptide. The clonotype was recovered from a man aged 35-49 years with glioma. The source material was PBMCs, sampled from a glioma patient whose treatment included an IDH1 peptide vaccine. The rearrangement uses TRBV30 and TRBJ2-3; no definite D call. For the CDR3, the DNA is TGTGCCTGGCAGGCCCCTAGCACAGATACGCAGTATTTT. This translates into CAWQAPSTDTQYF.